Listed below are T cell receptor beta chains from one sample, sequenced in a study of T cell repertoires in cytomegalovirus infection. MiXCR, applied by TCRdb to the reads, yields one record per CDR3 protein. The table has just over 450,000 distinct CDR3 sequences, about 42% seen once. Their antigen targets remain unknown. The sequenced sample was cultured PBMCs, obtained from culture after CMV antigen stimulation. The receptors derive from a human donor in good health (CMV status not recorded). Some clones in this sample may be carry-over from other donors' samples. Each CDR3 is given with its conserved first and last residue. The D gene is left open where the match is weak.

v_gene: TRBV7-6; d_gene: .; j_gene: TRBJ1-6; CDR3aa: CASSSRTAHSPLHF
v_gene: TRBV12-3/TRBV12-4; d_gene: .; j_gene: TRBJ1-2; CDR3aa: CASSPTGLYRGYTF
v_gene: TRBV20-1; d_gene: TRBD2; j_gene: TRBJ2-3; CDR3aa: CSARGWTSGRADTQYF
v_gene: TRBV7-2; d_gene: .; j_gene: TRBJ2-7; CDR3aa: CASSSPVGRGLSYEQYF
v_gene: TRBV4-1; d_gene: .; j_gene: TRBJ2-1; CDR3aa: CASSQELGSYNEQFF
v_gene: TRBV7-2; d_gene: .; j_gene: TRBJ2-5; CDR3aa: CASSFDWEETQYF
v_gene: TRBV7-2; d_gene: TRBD1; j_gene: TRBJ1-6; CDR3aa: CASSPFGTGTYSPLHF
v_gene: TRBV11-2; d_gene: .; j_gene: TRBJ2-7; CDR3aa: CASKWAEASYEQYF
v_gene: TRBV7-6; d_gene: .; j_gene: TRBJ2-5; CDR3aa: CASHREGQETQYF
v_gene: TRBV7-8; d_gene: .; j_gene: TRBJ2-7; CDR3aa: CASSLSGTAYEQYF
v_gene: TRBV7-8; d_gene: .; j_gene: TRBJ2-6; CDR3aa: CASSLVRRSASGANVLTF
v_gene: TRBV24-1; d_gene: .; j_gene: TRBJ1-5; CDR3aa: CATHDGAALNQPQHF
v_gene: TRBV7-4; d_gene: .; j_gene: TRBJ2-3; CDR3aa: CASSSLVPTAGDTQYF
v_gene: TRBV6-2/TRBV6-3; d_gene: .; j_gene: TRBJ1-6; CDR3aa: CASSLWTASSYNSPLHF
v_gene: TRBV6-5; d_gene: .; j_gene: TRBJ1-2; CDR3aa: CASSRQANYGYTF
v_gene: TRBV20-1; d_gene: .; j_gene: TRBJ2-1; CDR3aa: CSAAGTVTYNEQFF
v_gene: TRBV12-3/TRBV12-4; d_gene: .; j_gene: TRBJ1-2; CDR3aa: CASSLTRDGRYTF
v_gene: TRBV6-5; d_gene: .; j_gene: TRBJ2-5; CDR3aa: CASSYDGARYQETQYF
v_gene: TRBV28; d_gene: .; j_gene: TRBJ2-2; CDR3aa: CAITPGHFSGELFF
v_gene: TRBV7-9; d_gene: .; j_gene: TRBJ1-4; CDR3aa: CASSARDIWEKLFF
v_gene: TRBV7-9; d_gene: .; j_gene: TRBJ2-3; CDR3aa: CASSSYLSPDTQYF
v_gene: TRBV11-2; d_gene: TRBD2; j_gene: TRBJ2-3; CDR3aa: CASTPGGGTDTQYF
v_gene: TRBV7-8; d_gene: .; j_gene: TRBJ1-1; CDR3aa: CASSLGAGVGLVNTEAFF
v_gene: TRBV7-6; d_gene: .; j_gene: TRBJ2-2; CDR3aa: CASSPSAFTGELFF
v_gene: TRBV7-9; d_gene: .; j_gene: TRBJ1-1; CDR3aa: CASSPAKGELHTEAFF
v_gene: TRBV7-9; d_gene: TRBD2; j_gene: TRBJ2-7; CDR3aa: CASSSQSGGSSYEQYF
v_gene: TRBV10-3; d_gene: .; j_gene: TRBJ2-6; CDR3aa: CATERSGANVLTF
v_gene: TRBV2; d_gene: TRBD2; j_gene: TRBJ2-3; CDR3aa: CASRKTSGRDTDTQYF
v_gene: TRBV6-5; d_gene: .; j_gene: TRBJ2-3; CDR3aa: CASSYGLGVDTQYF
v_gene: TRBV6-1; d_gene: .; j_gene: TRBJ2-1; CDR3aa: CASSEFDEQFF
v_gene: TRBV11-2; d_gene: TRBD2; j_gene: TRBJ2-1; CDR3aa: CASSLGAVSGPYNEQFF
v_gene: TRBV12-3/TRBV12-4; d_gene: TRBD1; j_gene: TRBJ2-7; CDR3aa: CASRNSGQSYEQYF
v_gene: TRBV7-2; d_gene: .; j_gene: TRBJ2-3; CDR3aa: CASSLAGPSDTQYF
v_gene: TRBV7-9; d_gene: .; j_gene: TRBJ1-4; CDR3aa: CASSSVRGRGLFF
v_gene: TRBV11-2; d_gene: .; j_gene: TRBJ2-3; CDR3aa: CASSSTRVGHTQYF
v_gene: TRBV12-3/TRBV12-4; d_gene: .; j_gene: TRBJ2-2; CDR3aa: CASRQTAQANTGELFF
v_gene: TRBV5-6; d_gene: TRBD1; j_gene: TRBJ1-6; CDR3aa: CASIGTGEGSSPLHF
v_gene: TRBV4-3; d_gene: .; j_gene: TRBJ2-2; CDR3aa: CASSQVSPRLANTGELFF
v_gene: TRBV4-1; d_gene: .; j_gene: TRBJ2-4; CDR3aa: CASSLGRAGSNIQYF